These 17 T cell receptor beta chains share one sample of origin, sequenced in a study of blood T cell repertoires in COVID-19. Measured with immunoSEQ multiplex PCR; TCRdb has only the in-frame clones, and not every one. This table has about 440,000 clones, 90% appearing once. The sample was PBMCs or T cells enriched from blood (not recorded which). The receptors here all came from a man between 18 and 29 years old who had recovered from COVID-19.

The chain combines TRBV7-3 with TRBJ2-1; TRBD2 might be the D (5 bases). With 2 bases removed from V and 3 bases from J, the gap between germline ends came to 14 bases. The CDR3 contains 16 residues. CDR1 is SGHTA, CDR2 FQGTGA, per germline. In DNA, the CDR3 is TGTGCCAGCAGCTTAGAGGGAACTAAATACTACAATGAGCAGTTCTTC. It translates to CASSLEGTKYYNEQFF.

The chain links TRBV6-5 to TRBJ1-5; 8 bases line up with TRBD1. J was trimmed by 4 bases and V by 6 bases; bases with no gene match: 8. The CDR3 is 15 residues long. Germline V CDR1 and CDR2: MNHEY, SVGAGI. CDR3 loop: CASRQTGAKNQPQHF. CDR3 in DNA: TGTGCCAGCAGGCAGACAGGGGCCAAAAATCAGCCCCAGCATTTT.

The chain links TRBV7-9 to TRBJ2-2; D remains ambiguous. Germline V gene data show CDR1 as SEHNR and CDR2 as FQNEAQ (reference sequence). Trimming removed 5 bases at V and 1 base at J, with 5 bases between. The CDR3 covers 13 residues. CDR3: CASSHQNTGELFF. For the CDR3, the DNA is TGTGCCAGCAGCCATCAGAACACCGGGGAGCTGTTTTTT.

The rearrangement links TRBV5-1 to TRBJ2-3; D is perhaps TRBD1 (6 bases). Trimming cost V 3 bases and J 4 bases, with 15 bases left between them. The CDR3 sequence is 15 residues long. The V gene's germline CDR1 is SGHRS and CDR2 YFSETQ. This CDR3 reads CASSSTGSLPDTQYF. CDR3 nucleotide sequence: TGCGCCAGCAGCTCGACAGGATCCCTCCCAGATACGCAGTATTTT.

The J gene is TRBJ1-1, the V gene TRBV7-9, with a tentative D call TRBD1 (5 bases). V was pared by 5 bases and J by 5 bases, with 15 bases between. This CDR3 has 14 amino acids. The V gene's germline CDR1 is SEHNR and CDR2 FQNEAQ (reference sequence). CDR3 in DNA: TGTGCCAGCAGCGCTACCTTGGGGGGGACTGAAGCTTTCTTT. Translation: CASSATLGGTEAFF.

The V call is TRBV29-1, the J call TRBJ1-1; 7 nucleotides match TRBD1. Germline CDR1 SQVTM, CDR2 ANQGSEA. This CDR3 region has 15 residues. V shed 3 bases, J shed 2 bases, and the junction held 9 bases outside the gene matches. The CDR3 protein is CSVDLLRDSNTEAFF. The CDR3 DNA reads TGCAGCGTTGATTTATTGAGGGACAGTAACACTGAAGCTTTCTTT.

In its sample, this clone was seen a few times. V is TRBV6-1 and J is TRBJ2-1; 8 bases align to TRBD1. CDR1 and CDR2 from the germline V gene are MNHNS and SASEGT. V shed 3 bases and J 4 bases; nucleotides not matched to a gene: 5. This CDR3 has 15 amino acids. The CDR3 region is CASSDGQGRYNEQFF. CDR3 DNA sequence: TGTGCCAGCAGTGACGGACAGGGTCGATACAATGAGCAGTTCTTC.

The chain carries TRBV11-2 and TRBJ1-6; TRBD1 might be the D (6 bases). CDR3 size: 14 residues. V was pared by 6 bases and J by 9 bases, with 15 bases between. Germline V gene lookup returns CDR1 SGHAT and CDR2 FQNNGV. DNA for the CDR3: TGTGCCAGCAGTCCAACAGGGAAACCTTCACCCCTCCACTTT. It specifies CASSPTGKPSPLHF.

The DNA of the CDR3 is TGCGCCAGCAGCCAAGAATCGGCGGGGCCCCGGCCCCAGCATTTT. Residues: CASSQESAGPRPQHF. V is TRBV4-1 and J is TRBJ1-5; D is possibly TRBD1 (5 bases). This CDR3 is built from 15 residues. V was pared by 0 bases and J by 9 bases, with 15 bases between. Germline lookup yields CDR1 MGHRA and CDR2 YSYEKL.

This clone was counted a single time. This rearrangement joins TRBV10-3 to TRBJ1-2; D perhaps matches TRBD1 (6 bases). Germline V CDR1 and CDR2: ENHRY, SYGVKD. Trimming left V 10 bases short and J 8 bases short, with 23 bases between. The CDR3 has 14 residues. The CDR3: CATLNGTGPRGYTF. The DNA of the CDR3 is TGTGCCACCTTGAACGGAACAGGGCCGCGGGGCTACACCTTC.

The V call is TRBV5-6, the J call TRBJ1-1; TRBD1 might be the D (5 bases). The CDR3 is made up of 12 amino acids. Trimming left V 1 base short and J 11 bases short, with 12 bases between. Looked up from germline, CDR1 is SGHDT and CDR2 is YYEEEE. The CDR3 nucleotides are TGTGCCAGCAGCTTGTACGGGGGAGGCGCTTTCTTT. Translation gives CASSLYGGGAFF.

This sequence joins TRBV5-4 and TRBJ2-5; 10 nucleotides line up with TRBD1. Germline V CDR1 and CDR2: SGHNT, YYREEE (reference sequence). The junction had 6 bases not matched to a gene; V was cut back by 2 bases and J by 5 bases. The CDR3 is 15 residues long. DNA for the CDR3: TGTGCCAGCAGCTTTTGGGACAGGGGAGATGAGACCCAGTACTTC. It encodes CASSFWDRGDETQYF.

The chain carries TRBV5-4 and TRBJ1-6; 9 bases align to TRBD1. The CDR3 is made up of 15 amino acids. V was clipped by 4 bases and J by 13 bases; unmatched bases: 12. Germline CDR1 reads SGHNT; CDR2 reads YYREEE (reference sequence). This CDR3 reads CASSPGGQGIWPLHF. The DNA for the CDR3 is TGTGCCAGCAGCCCTGGAGGACAGGGGATATGGCCCCTCCACTTT. The full variable domain, with the rest looked up from reference TRBV5-4 and TRBJ1-6, is ETGVTQSPTHLIKTRGQQVTLRCSSQSGHNTVSWYQQALGQGPQFIFQYYREEENGRGNFPPRFSGLQFPNYSSELNVNALELDDSALYLCASSPGGQGIWPLHFGNGTRLTVT.

This clone was recorded once. The V call is TRBV28, the J call TRBJ1-5; possible D gene TRBD1, 6 bases. This CDR3 has 14 amino acids. V gave up 6 bases and J gave up 9 bases, with 18 bases separating them. Germline CDR1 reads MDHEN; CDR2 reads SYDVKM. The CDR3 region has the DNA TGTGCCAGCAGACACAGGGCCCCTTCTGGGCCCCAGCATTTT. This translates into CASRHRAPSGPQHF.

This chain joins TRBV27 and TRBJ2-7; 10 bases line up with TRBD2. With 0 bases clipped from V and 4 bases from J, the junction kept 3 bases outside the gene matches. Germline CDR1 MNHEY, CDR2 SMNVEV (reference sequence). The CDR3 length is 15 residues. The CDR3 region is CASSLSPSGSYEQYF. CDR3 coding DNA: TGTGCCAGCAGTTTATCGCCTAGCGGGAGTTACGAGCAGTACTTC.

The rearrangement uses TRBV19 and TRBJ1-1; 9 bases match TRBD1. CDR3 length: 14 amino acids. The germline V gene has CDR1 LNHDA and CDR2 SQIVND (reference sequence). V lost 5 bases to trimming and J lost 5 bases; unmatched junction nucleotides: 6. CDR3 nucleotides: TGTGCCAGTAGTCCACAGGGGGCTGCGACTGAAGCTTTCTTT. This sequence encodes CASSPQGAATEAFF.

DNA for the CDR3: TGTGCCAGCAGTTTAGTACTAGCAGACGAGCAGTACTTC. Protein product: CASSLVLADEQYF. This chain links TRBV27 with TRBJ2-7, with D possibly being TRBD2 (6 bases). CDR1 and CDR2 (germline): MNHEY, SMNVEV (reference sequence). The CDR3 is 13 residues long. V lost 2 bases and J 5 bases, leaving 10 bases between the germline ends.